Following are 9 T cell receptor beta chains from one sample sequenced in a study of blood T cell repertoires in COVID-19. Libraries were prepared by immunoSEQ multiplex PCR; TCRdb keeps only in-frame clonotypes and omits some of them. Found here are about 230,000 clones, about 90% of them singletons; the top ten hold 4%. Sequences were obtained from PBMCs or T cells enriched from blood (not recorded which). The receptors stem from a woman aged 25 to 39 with acute COVID-19.

This clone has more than one count but fewer than ten. The rearrangement uses TRBV28 and TRBJ1-5; perhaps TRBD1 as D (5 bases). Germline CDR1 reads MDHEN; CDR2 reads SYDVKM. This CDR3 has 12 residues. Trimming cost V 6 bases and J 10 bases, with 13 bases left between them. The CDR3 DNA reads TGTGCCAGCAGACCCCTTAGGGGACCCCAGCATTTT. Encoded protein: CASRPLRGPQHF.

This sequence joins TRBV15 and TRBJ1-5; no reliable D call. Between the trimmed V and J ends, which lost 5 bases and 6 bases, there was a span of 14 bases. The CDR3 totals 14 residues. Germline lookup yields CDR1 LNHNV and CDR2 YYDKDF (reference sequence). CDR3 sequence: CATSARGLAQPQHF. The CDR3 nucleotides are TGTGCCACCAGCGCCCGAGGGTTGGCTCAGCCCCAGCATTTT. Full variable domain (outside the CDR3, taken from reference TRBV15 and TRBJ1-5): DAMVIQNPRYQVTQFGKPVTLSCSQTLNHNVMYWYQQKSSQAPKLLFHYYDKDFNNEADTPDNFQSRRPNTSFCFLDIRSPGLGDTAMYLCATSARGLAQPQHFGDGTRLSIL.

The rearrangement joins TRBV3-1 (or the pseudogene TRBV3-2) to TRBJ1-4, with a weak D call TRBD1 (5 bases). CDR1 and CDR2 (germline): LGHDT, YNNKEL (reference sequence). Trimming took off 1 base at V and 7 bases at J, with 16 bases between the two ends. The CDR3 sequence is 16 residues long. CDR3 residues: CASSQARPVRGEKLFF. The CDR3 bases are TGTGCCAGCAGCCAAGCCCGACCAGTTAGGGGTGAAAAACTGTTTTTT.

The chain carries TRBV29-1 and TRBJ1-5; TRBD1 matches 9 bases. V trimming: 6 bases; J trimming: 0 bases; junction bases outside the gene matches: 3. Germline V gene lookup returns CDR1 SQVTM and CDR2 ANQGSEA. This CDR3 comprises 14 residues. CDR3 amino acids: CSVGTGLSNQPQHF. CDR3 sequence (DNA): TGCAGCGTAGGGACAGGGCTTAGCAATCAGCCCCAGCATTTT.

The V and J genes are TRBV6-5 and TRBJ1-4, with 9 bases identical to TRBD1. The CDR3 totals 12 residues. With 6 bases clipped from V and 8 bases from J, the junction kept 1 base outside the gene matches. CDR1 MNHEY and CDR2 SVGAGI come from the germline V gene. The CDR3, as DNA: TGTGCCAGCAGGGGACAGGGCGAAAAACTGTTTTTT. This gives the protein CASRGQGEKLFF.

V is TRBV19 and J is TRBJ2-7; possibly TRBD2 for D (5 bases). CDR3 size: 15 residues. The germline V and J ends were trimmed by 5 bases and 2 bases, with 16 bases remaining between them. CDR1 and CDR2 (germline): LNHDA, SQIVND (reference sequence). The CDR3 DNA is TGTGCCAGTAGTCCCGTACAAGCGGTCCCCTACGAGCAGTACTTC. Translated, it gives CASSPVQAVPYEQYF.

This clone came up a few times. The chain couples TRBV7-9 to TRBJ2-7; TRBD1 matches 9 bases. The V gene's germline CDR1 is SEHNR and CDR2 FQNEAQ (reference sequence). V dropped 4 bases and J dropped 5; count of bases not matched to a gene: 6. The CDR3 runs 14 residues. The CDR3 reads CASSSGTGKHEQYF. CDR3 bases: TGTGCCAGCAGCTCCGGGACAGGGAAGCACGAGCAGTACTTC.

This chain uses TRBV4-1 with TRBJ2-7; a weak D match, TRBD2 (5 bases). Germline V gene lookup returns CDR1 MGHRA and CDR2 YSYEKL. The CDR3 has 18 residues. The V and J ends lost 2 bases and 2 bases respectively, with 22 bases between them. The chain's CDR3 is CASSQSPIRTGKTYEQYF. The CDR3 bases are TGCGCCAGCAGCCAATCCCCTATTAGAACGGGAAAAACCTACGAGCAGTACTTC.

CDR3 in amino acids: CASSISGGLYNEQFF. The CDR3 DNA reads as TGTGCCAGCAGCATCAGCGGGGGCCTTTACAATGAGCAGTTCTTC. The chain has TRBV13 and TRBJ2-1; the match to TRBD2 covers 8 bases. The CDR3 length is 15 residues. Germline V gene sequence: CDR1 PRHDT, CDR2 FYEKMQ (reference sequence). Trimming took 5 bases from V and 4 from J; bases not matched to a gene: 7. The full variable domain, completed using reference TRBV13 and TRBJ2-1, is AAGVIQSPRHLIKEKRETATLKCYPIPRHDTVYWYQQGPGQDPQFLISFYEKMQSDKGSIPDRFSAQQFSDYHSELNMSSLELGDSALYFCASSISGGLYNEQFFGPGTRLTVL.